The rows below give T cell receptor beta chains drawn from one sample of a study of coeliac disease. This table comes from immunoSEQ multiplex PCR, and its TCRdb copy is limited to in-frame clones, with some not included. Of some 9,100 clones detected, around three fifths appear once; the ten largest clones hold over 7.5%. Sequencing was done on a sample of intraepithelial lymphocytes from the gut. The receptor source for this set is a woman aged 55-70 years with celiac disease. Each CDR3 is given with its conserved first and last residue. Each record gives: D gene, clone size, J gene, V gene, CDR3 DNA, CDR3 protein. D genes are given only for firm matches. Size values are once, few and many counts, or a class for expanded clones, and some rows have none.

D: -
size: medium-sized
J: TRBJ1-2
V: TRBV5-4
DNA: TGTGCCAGCGGTCCCGACAAGGGGCCGGAGTATGGCTACACCTTC
CDR3: CASGPDKGPEYGYTF

D: -
size: -
J: TRBJ2-3
V: TRBV19
DNA: TGTGCCAGTAGTAATCCAGGGAGCACAGATACGCAGTATTTT
CDR3: CASSNPGSTDTQYF

D: TRBD2
size: -
J: TRBJ2-7
V: TRBV11-2
DNA: TGTGCCAGCAGCCCTAGCGGGGAGAGCTACGAGCAGTACTTC
CDR3: CASSPSGESYEQYF

D: TRBD1
size: medium-sized
J: TRBJ1-1
V: TRBV19
DNA: TGTGCCAGTAGTATAATAGGGACAGGTGAAGCTTTCTTT
CDR3: CASSIIGTGEAFF

D: TRBD1
size: -
J: TRBJ1-1
V: TRBV10-3
DNA: TGTGCCATCAGTCGGGACAGGGGGAACACTGAAGCTTTCTTT
CDR3: CAISRDRGNTEAFF

D: TRBD2
size: -
J: TRBJ2-2
V: TRBV19
DNA: TGTGCCAGTAGGCCGGGACTAGCGGGCACCGGGGAGCTGTTTTTT
CDR3: CASRPGLAGTGELFF

D: TRBD2
size: -
J: TRBJ2-7
V: TRBV27
DNA: TGTGCCAGCAGTTTCATCGCGGGAGTCCCCTCCGAGCAGTACTTC
CDR3: CASSFIAGVPSEQYF

D: TRBD2
size: -
J: TRBJ2-7
V: TRBV4-2
DNA: TGTGCCAGCAGCCACTTGGGGACTAGCGGTCTTTACGAGCAGTACTTC
CDR3: CASSHLGTSGLYEQYF

D: -
size: once
J: TRBJ1-1
V: TRBV19
DNA: TGTGCCAGTAGTTCGATGGGAGGCACTGAAGCTTTCTTT
CDR3: CASSSMGGTEAFF

D: -
size: -
J: TRBJ2-3
V: TRBV5-4
DNA: TGTGCCACCCGACCTAGCAGCACAGATACGCAGTATTTT
CDR3: CATRPSSTDTQYF

D: -
size: few
J: TRBJ1-2
V: TRBV2
DNA: TGTGCCAGCAGGACGGGCTATGGCTACACCTTC
CDR3: CASRTGYGYTF

D: -
size: few
J: TRBJ1-2
V: TRBV30
DNA: TGTGCCTGGAGTCCGGGGGATGGCTACACCTTC
CDR3: CAWSPGDGYTF

D: TRBD1
size: -
J: TRBJ1-2
V: TRBV2
DNA: TGTGCCAGCAGTGAAGTGTTCCGGACAGGGGCTCCTCACTATGGCTACACCTTC
CDR3: CASSEVFRTGAPHYGYTF

D: -
size: few
J: TRBJ2-3
V: TRBV2
DNA: TGTGCCAGCAGTGCTGGGCGGGGAGGTGGGACAGATACGCAGTATTTT
CDR3: CASSAGRGGGTDTQYF

D: TRBD1
size: few
J: TRBJ2-5
V: TRBV9
DNA: TGTGCCAGCAGCGAGACAGGGGGGGTTGGGAGAGAGACCCAGTACTTC
CDR3: CASSETGGVGRETQYF

D: -
size: -
J: TRBJ1-2
V: TRBV27
DNA: TGTGCCAGCAGTCCCGGGGAAGTGTCTGGCTACACCTTC
CDR3: CASSPGEVSGYTF

D: TRBD1
size: -
J: TRBJ2-1
V: TRBV15
DNA: TGTGCCACCAGCAGCGACAGGGGCTACAATGAGCAGTTCTTC
CDR3: CATSSDRGYNEQFF

D: TRBD1
size: -
J: TRBJ1-2
V: TRBV5-1
DNA: TGCGCCAGCAGCCCCGGACAGGGGGCGCAGAATCATGGCTACACCTTC
CDR3: CASSPGQGAQNHGYTF

D: -
size: -
J: TRBJ2-2
V: TRBV7-6
DNA: TGTGCCAGCAGCCGTGCGGGAGAGCTGTTTTTT
CDR3: CASSRAGELFF

D: -
size: -
J: TRBJ2-7
V: TRBV27
DNA: TGTGCCAGCAGTTTGGGCTCAACCTACGAGCAGTACTTC
CDR3: CASSLGSTYEQYF

D: -
size: -
J: TRBJ2-7
V: TRBV28
DNA: TGTGCCAGCAGTTTACTGGGGACTTCGAACGAGCAGTACTTC
CDR3: CASSLLGTSNEQYF

D: -
size: -
J: TRBJ2-3
V: TRBV7-6
DNA: TGTGCCAGCAGTCGAGGCGGGGACACAGATACGCAGTATTTT
CDR3: CASSRGGDTDTQYF

D: -
size: -
J: TRBJ2-7
V: TRBV7-3
DNA: TGTGCCAGCAGCTTAAATAGGGACACCCCTTACTTC
CDR3: CASSLNRDTPYF

D: TRBD1
size: -
J: TRBJ2-3
V: TRBV9
DNA: TGTGCCAGCAGCGTAGACCCACCAGGGGGCCCCACAGATACGCAGTATTTT
CDR3: CASSVDPPGGPTDTQYF

D: -
size: -
J: TRBJ1-2
V: TRBV18
DNA: TGTGCCAGCTCACCCAGCTACGGGGGCTACACCTTC
CDR3: CASSPSYGGYTF

D: -
size: few
J: TRBJ2-1
V: TRBV15
DNA: TGTGCCACCAGCAGATGGCCCCTAGTCTGGTCCTACAATGAGCAGTTCTTC
CDR3: CATSRWPLVWSYNEQFF

D: -
size: -
J: TRBJ1-2
V: TRBV30
DNA: TGTGCCTGGAGTACCTGGAGGGTCGGCTATGGCTACACCTTC
CDR3: CAWSTWRVGYGYTF

D: -
size: -
J: TRBJ2-5
V: TRBV4-1
DNA: TGCGCCAGCAGCCAAGAAGGAGGCCTCCAACAGACCCAGTACTTC
CDR3: CASSQEGGLQQTQYF

D: -
size: -
J: TRBJ2-7
V: TRBV6-5
DNA: TGTGCCAGCAGTTACTCGATTGCTACCTACGAGCAGTACTTC
CDR3: CASSYSIATYEQYF

D: -
size: medium-sized
J: TRBJ2-7
V: TRBV6-5
DNA: TGTGCCAGCCAACAGGGTCCCGAGCAGTACTTC
CDR3: CASQQGPEQYF

D: TRBD1
size: -
J: TRBJ2-1
V: TRBV5-1
DNA: TGCGCCAGCAGCTGGGGGACAGGGCAGGATGAGCAGTTCTTC
CDR3: CASSWGTGQDEQFF

D: -
size: -
J: TRBJ1-5
V: TRBV6-6
DNA: TGTGCCAGCAGAAAAGAGGATCAGCCCCAGCATTTT
CDR3: CASRKEDQPQHF

D: -
size: -
J: TRBJ2-7
V: TRBV5-5
DNA: TGTGCCAGCAGCTCTGACAGCTACGAGCAGTACTTC
CDR3: CASSSDSYEQYF

D: TRBD1
size: -
J: TRBJ1-5
V: TRBV10-1
DNA: TGCGCCAGCCCTAAACGAGGGACAGAGAATCAGCCCCAGCATTTT
CDR3: CASPKRGTENQPQHF

D: TRBD1
size: few
J: TRBJ2-7
V: TRBV5-1
DNA: TGCGCCAGCAAGGACCGAACAGGGGGCTACGAGCAGTACTTC
CDR3: CASKDRTGGYEQYF

D: TRBD2
size: -
J: TRBJ2-3
V: TRBV9
DNA: TGTGCCAGCAGCCTTAGCGGGAGTGTAACAGATACGCAGTATTTT
CDR3: CASSLSGSVTDTQYF

D: -
size: -
J: TRBJ2-7
V: TRBV30
DNA: TGTGCCTGGATCTCTCCCGGGGGTCGCGGGTACTTC
CDR3: CAWISPGGRGYF

D: -
size: -
J: TRBJ1-3
V: TRBV27
DNA: TGTGCCAGCAGTTTCCGCGGCTCTGGAAACACCATATATTTT
CDR3: CASSFRGSGNTIYF

D: TRBD1
size: once
J: TRBJ2-5
V: TRBV6-5
DNA: TGTGCCAGCAGTTACTCAGGGACAGGGTCTGAGTACTTC
CDR3: CASSYSGTGSEYF

D: -
size: -
J: TRBJ1-2
V: TRBV4-1
DNA: TGCGCCAGCAGCTTGGGTGAGGAAGGCTACACCTTC
CDR3: CASSLGEEGYTF

D: TRBD2
size: -
J: TRBJ2-2
V: TRBV29-1
DNA: TGCAGCGTTGGAGGACTAGCGGGATGGGGCGGGGAGCTGTTTTTT
CDR3: CSVGGLAGWGGELFF

D: -
size: -
J: TRBJ2-2
V: TRBV7-9
DNA: TGTGCCAGCAGCTTAGAGTGGGGGCCCGGGGAGCTGTTTTTT
CDR3: CASSLEWGPGELFF

D: -
size: -
J: TRBJ2-3
V: TRBV29-1
DNA: TGCAGCGCCGGGGGAGTTTCGGGCAGGGAGGCAGATACGCAGTATTTT
CDR3: CSAGGVSGREADTQYF

D: TRBD1
size: -
J: TRBJ2-3
V: TRBV15
DNA: TGTGCCACAAACCACGGGGGACAGGGCTGGACAGATACGCAGTATTTT
CDR3: CATNHGGQGWTDTQYF

D: -
size: -
J: TRBJ2-5
V: TRBV4-1
DNA: TGCGCCAGCAGCCAAGAACAGGCTGGGGCAGGGTGGGAGACCCAGTACTTC
CDR3: CASSQEQAGAGWETQYF

D: -
size: -
J: TRBJ1-6
V: TRBV7-2
DNA: TGTGCCAGCAGGGGGACTCATTCACCCCTCCACTTT
CDR3: CASRGTHSPLHF

D: -
size: few
J: TRBJ1-3
V: TRBV6-1
DNA: TGTGCCAGCAGTGAGGTTACCGGCATATATTTT
CDR3: CASSEVTGIYF

D: TRBD2
size: -
J: TRBJ2-2
V: TRBV6-6
DNA: TGTGCCAGCACCTACACCCTGGGGGGGACCGGGGAGCTGTTTTTT
CDR3: CASTYTLGGTGELFF

D: -
size: once
J: TRBJ1-1
V: TRBV9
DNA: TGTGCCAGCAGCGTAGAAGGGGTGGGCACTGAAGCTTTCTTT
CDR3: CASSVEGVGTEAFF

D: -
size: -
J: TRBJ1-1
V: TRBV11-1
DNA: TGTGCCAGCAGCTTAGATTCTCCTATGATGAACACTGAAGCTTTCTTT
CDR3: CASSLDSPMMNTEAFF

D: TRBD1
size: few
J: TRBJ2-7
V: TRBV5-1
DNA: TGCGCCAGCAGCTTCCACAGGGACAGGTACGAGCAGTACTTC
CDR3: CASSFHRDRYEQYF

D: TRBD1
size: -
J: TRBJ1-5
V: TRBV10-3
DNA: TGTGCCATCAGTAAGACAGGGGACAGGCAGCCCCAGCATTTT
CDR3: CAISKTGDRQPQHF